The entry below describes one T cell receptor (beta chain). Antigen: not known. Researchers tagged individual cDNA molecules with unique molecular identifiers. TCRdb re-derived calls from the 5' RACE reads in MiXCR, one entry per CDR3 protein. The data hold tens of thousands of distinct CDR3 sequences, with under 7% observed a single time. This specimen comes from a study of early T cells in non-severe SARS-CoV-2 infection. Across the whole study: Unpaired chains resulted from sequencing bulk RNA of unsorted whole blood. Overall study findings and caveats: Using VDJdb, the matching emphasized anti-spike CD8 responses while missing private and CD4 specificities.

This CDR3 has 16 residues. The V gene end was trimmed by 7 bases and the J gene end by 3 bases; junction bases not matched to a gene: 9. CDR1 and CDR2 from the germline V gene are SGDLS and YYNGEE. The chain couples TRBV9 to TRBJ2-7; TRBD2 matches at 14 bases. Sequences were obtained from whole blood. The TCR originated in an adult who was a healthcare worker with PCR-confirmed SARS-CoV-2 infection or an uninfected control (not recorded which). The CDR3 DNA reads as TGTGCCAGCGGGGGGACTAGCGGGAGCCCCAACTACGAGCAGTACTTC. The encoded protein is CASGGTSGSPNYEQYF. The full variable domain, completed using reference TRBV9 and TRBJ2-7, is DSGVTQTPKHLITATGQRVTLRCSPRSGDLSVYWYQQSLDQGLQFLIQYYNGEERAKGNILERFSAQQFPDLHSELNLSSLELGDSALYFCASGGTSGSPNYEQYFGPGTRLTVT.